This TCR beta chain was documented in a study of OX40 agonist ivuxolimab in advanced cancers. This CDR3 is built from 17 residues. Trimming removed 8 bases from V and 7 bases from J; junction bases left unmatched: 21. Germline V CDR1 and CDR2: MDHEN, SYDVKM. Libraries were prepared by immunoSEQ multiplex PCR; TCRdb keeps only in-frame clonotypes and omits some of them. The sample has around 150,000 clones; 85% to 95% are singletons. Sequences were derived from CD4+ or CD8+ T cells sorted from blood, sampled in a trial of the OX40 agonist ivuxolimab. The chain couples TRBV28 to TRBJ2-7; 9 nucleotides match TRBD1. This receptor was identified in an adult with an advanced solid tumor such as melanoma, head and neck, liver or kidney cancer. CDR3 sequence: CASPPATGGYNLGEQYF. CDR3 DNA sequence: TGTGCCAGCCCTCCGGCAACAGGGGGCTATAATTTGGGGGAGCAGTACTTC.